This T cell receptor beta chain was obtained from a study of T-cell memory formation after mild COVID-19. CDR3 size: 18 residues. Germline assignment: CDR1 SGHTA and CDR2 FQGNSA. V lost 2 bases and J 4 bases, leaving 22 bases between the germline ends. Broader study findings: The CD4+ clones that contracted clustered mainly within CM and EM, and the CD8+ clones concentrated in EMRA.

With constant-segment primers, 5'RACE yielded cDNA libraries of TCR alpha and TCR beta that carried sample barcodes and UMIs. A single record per CDR3 protein comes from TCRdb applying MiXCR to the 5' RACE reads. The sample shows hundreds of thousands of distinct CDR3 sequences, 20% of them seen only once. On this clonotype itself: Its cognate antigen is unknown.

The V and J genes are TRBV7-2 and TRBJ2-3, with D unresolved. This clonotype was sampled from an adult woman who had mild COVID-19 (a few samples of this study predate the infection). Cell type and time point are not known. The sample taken for sequencing was PBMCs or a T cell subset sorted from them (not recorded which). CDR3 nucleotides: TGTGCCAGCAGCTTAAGTCCCCCGACCGTTAGTTTCCCAGATACGCAGTATTTT. Translating it yields CASSLSPPTVSFPDTQYF.